One T cell receptor (beta chain) is described in this entry. This specimen comes from a study of blood T cell repertoires in COVID-19. Turning to the study itself: T cells, B-cell-depleted T cells, or PBMCs supplied cDNA or gDNA.

Per germline, CDR1 LGHDT and CDR2 YNNKEL (reference sequence). CDR3 size: 16 residues. V lost 3 bases to trimming and J lost 3 bases, with 17 bases between them. TCRdb's copy holds only in-frame clones and misses some; the assay was immunoSEQ multiplex PCR. The sample has roughly 480,000 clones, 80% to 90% seen once. The sample comprised peripheral blood. The TCR was taken from a man younger than 35 with COVID-19, enrolled during active disease. The chain carries TRBV3-1 (or the pseudogene TRBV3-2) and TRBJ1-1; D is perhaps TRBD1 (6 bases). CDR3 protein: CASSQQGWFMDTEAFF. For the CDR3, the DNA is TGTGCCAGCAGCCAGCAGGGGTGGTTCATGGACACTGAAGCTTTCTTT.